Included here is one T cell receptor beta chain sequence, with context. The sample belongs to a study of T cell responses to AZD1222 COVID-19 vaccine. The CDR3 consists of 15 residues. Germline V gene sequence: CDR1 SGDLS, CDR2 YYNGEE. The junction had 5 bases not matched to a gene; V was cut back by 3 bases and J by 1 base. The study pooled second doses at about 4 or about 12 weeks. Sequenced by immunoSEQ multiplex PCR; TCRdb stores in-frame clones only, minus some. This table holds about 150,000 clones, just over 90% found once. This material consisted of peripheral blood, taken 28 days after the second AZD1222 dose. The chain employs TRBV9 and TRBJ1-2, with 8 bases lining up with TRBD1. This TCR was sampled from an adult who received the AZD1222 COVID-19 vaccine. The DNA for the CDR3 is TGTGCCAGCAGCGACGGGACAGGAGATAACTATGGCTACACCTTC. It codes for CASSDGTGDNYGYTF.